This T cell receptor (beta chain) appears in the sequencing data of a study of identifying expanded T cells in peripheral blood. The study, taken as a whole, reports: Around 1.2 clones differed between technical replicates, versus about 17 and 20 over time.

The trim removed 5 bases at V and 6 bases at J, leaving 12 bases unmatched. CDR3 length equals 16 residues. CDR1 is MDHEN and CDR2 is SYDVKM in the germline V gene. Profiling relied on immunoSEQ multiplex PCR, and the TCRdb table lists in-frame clones only, not all of them. The table shows some 91,000 clones, with approximately 89% occurring only once. Notes on this clone: Its antigen remains unknown.

During the collection period, no donor immune events like infections were recorded. The receptor was derived from a person aged 18-70 years in good health. Sequencing input: blood. This rearrangement joins TRBV28 to TRBJ2-2; 7 nucleotides line up with TRBD2. CDR3 amino acids: CASSREVAALAGELFF. In DNA, the CDR3 is TGTGCCAGCAGTCGGGAGGTGGCGGCGTTGGCCGGGGAGCTGTTTTTT.